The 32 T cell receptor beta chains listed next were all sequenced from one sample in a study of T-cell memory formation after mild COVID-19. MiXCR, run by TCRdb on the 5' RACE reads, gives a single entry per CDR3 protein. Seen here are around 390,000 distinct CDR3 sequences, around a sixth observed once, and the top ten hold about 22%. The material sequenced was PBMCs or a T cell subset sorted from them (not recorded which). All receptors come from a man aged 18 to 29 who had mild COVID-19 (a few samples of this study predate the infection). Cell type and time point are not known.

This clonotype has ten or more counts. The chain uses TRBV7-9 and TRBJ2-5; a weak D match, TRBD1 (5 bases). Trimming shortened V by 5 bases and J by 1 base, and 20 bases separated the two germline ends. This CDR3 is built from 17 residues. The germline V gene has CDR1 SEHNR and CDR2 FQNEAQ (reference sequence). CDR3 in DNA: TGTGCCAGCAGCCCACTCGAAACGCACGACAGCCAAGAGACCCAGTACTTC. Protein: CASSPLETHDSQETQYF.

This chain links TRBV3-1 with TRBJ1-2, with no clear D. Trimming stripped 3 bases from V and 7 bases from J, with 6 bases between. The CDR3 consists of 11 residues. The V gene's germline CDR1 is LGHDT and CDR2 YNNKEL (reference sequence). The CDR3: CASSHGPGYTF. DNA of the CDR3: TGTGCCAGCAGCCACGGTCCTGGCTACACCTTC.

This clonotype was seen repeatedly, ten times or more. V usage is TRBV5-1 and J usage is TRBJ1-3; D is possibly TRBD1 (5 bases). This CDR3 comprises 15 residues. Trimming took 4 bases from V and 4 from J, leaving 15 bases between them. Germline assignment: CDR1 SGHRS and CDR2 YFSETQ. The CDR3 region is CASSPFGGAGNTIYF. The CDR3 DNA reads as TGCGCCAGCAGCCCTTTCGGCGGGGCAGGAAACACCATATATTTT.

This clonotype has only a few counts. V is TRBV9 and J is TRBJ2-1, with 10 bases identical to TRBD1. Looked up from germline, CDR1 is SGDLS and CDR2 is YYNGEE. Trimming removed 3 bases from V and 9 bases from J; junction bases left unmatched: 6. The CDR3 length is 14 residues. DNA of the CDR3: TGTGCCAGCAGCGCGTGGACAGGGGGTAGTGAGCAGTTCTTC. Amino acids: CASSAWTGGSEQFF. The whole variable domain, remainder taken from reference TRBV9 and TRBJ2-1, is DSGVTQTPKHLITATGQRVTLRCSPRSGDLSVYWYQQSLDQGLQFLIQYYNGEERAKGNILERFSAQQFPDLHSELNLSSLELGDSALYFCASSAWTGGSEQFFGPGTRLTVL.

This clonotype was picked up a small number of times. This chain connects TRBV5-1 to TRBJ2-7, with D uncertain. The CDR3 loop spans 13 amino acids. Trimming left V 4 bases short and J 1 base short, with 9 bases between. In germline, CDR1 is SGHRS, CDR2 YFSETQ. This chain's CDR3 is CASSVRVSYEQYF. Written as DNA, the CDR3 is TGCGCCAGCAGCGTTCGGGTATCCTACGAGCAGTACTTC.

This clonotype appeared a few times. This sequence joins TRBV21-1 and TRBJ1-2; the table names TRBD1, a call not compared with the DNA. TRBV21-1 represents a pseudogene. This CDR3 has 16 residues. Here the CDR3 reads CASSKYRAGSIHGYTF. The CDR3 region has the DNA TGTGCCAGCAGCAAATACAGGGCCGGATCCATCCATGGCTACACCTTC.

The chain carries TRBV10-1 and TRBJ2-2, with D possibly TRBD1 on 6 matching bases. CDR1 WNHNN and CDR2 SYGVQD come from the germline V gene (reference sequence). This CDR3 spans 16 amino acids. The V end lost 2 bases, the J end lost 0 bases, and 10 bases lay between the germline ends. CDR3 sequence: CASSEGTTTNTGELFF. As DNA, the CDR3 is TGCGCCAGCAGTGAGGGGACAACAACGAACACCGGGGAGCTGTTTTTT.

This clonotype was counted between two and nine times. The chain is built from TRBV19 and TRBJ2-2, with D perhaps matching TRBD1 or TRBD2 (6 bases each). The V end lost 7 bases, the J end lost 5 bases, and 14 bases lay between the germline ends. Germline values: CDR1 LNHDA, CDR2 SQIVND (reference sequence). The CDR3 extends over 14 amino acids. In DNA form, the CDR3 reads TGTGCCAGTAATTGGGGGGCGTCGACCGGGGAGCTGTTTTTT. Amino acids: CASNWGASTGELFF.

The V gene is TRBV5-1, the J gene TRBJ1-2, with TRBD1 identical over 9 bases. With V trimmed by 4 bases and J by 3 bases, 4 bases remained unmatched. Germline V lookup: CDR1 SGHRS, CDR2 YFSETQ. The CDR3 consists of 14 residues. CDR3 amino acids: CASSRRDRDYGYTF. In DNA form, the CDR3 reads TGCGCCAGCAGCCGTCGGGACAGGGACTATGGCTACACCTTC.

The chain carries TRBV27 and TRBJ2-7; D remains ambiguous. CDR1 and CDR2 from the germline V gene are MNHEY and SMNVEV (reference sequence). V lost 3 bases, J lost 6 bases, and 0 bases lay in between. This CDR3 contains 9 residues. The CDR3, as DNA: TGTGCCAGCAGTTTCGAGCAGTACGTC. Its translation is CASSFEQYV.

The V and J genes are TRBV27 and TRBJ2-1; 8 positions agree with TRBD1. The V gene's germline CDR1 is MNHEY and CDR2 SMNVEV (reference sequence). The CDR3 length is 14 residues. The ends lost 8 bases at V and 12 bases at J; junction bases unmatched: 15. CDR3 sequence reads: CASAPGQALLMQFF. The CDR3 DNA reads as TGTGCCAGCGCGCCGGGACAGGCCCTGCTAATGCAGTTCTTC.

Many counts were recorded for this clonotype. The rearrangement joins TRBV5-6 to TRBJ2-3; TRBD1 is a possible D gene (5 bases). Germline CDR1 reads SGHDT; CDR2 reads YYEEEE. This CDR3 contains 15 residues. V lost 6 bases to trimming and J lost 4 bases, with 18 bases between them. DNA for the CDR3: TGTGCCAGCACTTCCTCCAAGGGGCAGGCAGATACGCAGTATTTT. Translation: CASTSSKGQADTQYF.

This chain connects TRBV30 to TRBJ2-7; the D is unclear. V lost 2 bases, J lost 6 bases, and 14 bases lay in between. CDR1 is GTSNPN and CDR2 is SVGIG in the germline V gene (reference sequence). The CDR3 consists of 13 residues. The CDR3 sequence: CAWSLVHMSEQYF. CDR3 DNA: TGTGCCTGGAGTCTGGTGCATATGAGCGAGCAGTACTTC.

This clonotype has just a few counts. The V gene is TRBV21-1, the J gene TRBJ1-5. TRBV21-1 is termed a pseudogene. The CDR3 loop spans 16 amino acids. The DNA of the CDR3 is TGTGCCAGCAGCAAAGTGGCCAGGTATAGCAATCAGCCCCAGCATTTT. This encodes CASSKVARYSNQPQHF.

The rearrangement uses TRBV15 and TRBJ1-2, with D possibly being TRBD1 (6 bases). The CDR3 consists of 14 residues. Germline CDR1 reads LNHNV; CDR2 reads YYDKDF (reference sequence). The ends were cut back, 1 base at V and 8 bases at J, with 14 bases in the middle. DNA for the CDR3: TGTGCCACCAGCAGAGGGGAGGGGGATCTGGGCTACACCTTC. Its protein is CATSRGEGDLGYTF. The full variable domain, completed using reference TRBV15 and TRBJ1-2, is DAMVIQNPRYQVTQFGKPVTLSCSQTLNHNVMYWYQQKSSQAPKLLFHYYDKDFNNEADTPDNFQSRRPNTSFCFLDIRSPGLGDTAMYLCATSRGEGDLGYTFGSGTRLTVV.

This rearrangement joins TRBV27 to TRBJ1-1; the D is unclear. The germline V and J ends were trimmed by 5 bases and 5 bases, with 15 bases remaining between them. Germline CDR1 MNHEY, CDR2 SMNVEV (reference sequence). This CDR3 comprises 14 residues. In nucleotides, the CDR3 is TGTGCCAGCAGTATAGTCTGGGAGGCGACTGAAGCTTTCTTT. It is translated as CASSIVWEATEAFF.

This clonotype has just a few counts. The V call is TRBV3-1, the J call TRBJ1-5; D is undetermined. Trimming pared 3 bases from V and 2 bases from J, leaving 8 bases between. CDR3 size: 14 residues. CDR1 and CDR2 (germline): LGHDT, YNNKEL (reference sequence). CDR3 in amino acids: CASSQMTGNQPQHF. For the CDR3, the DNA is TGTGCCAGCAGCCAGATGACGGGCAATCAGCCCCAGCATTTT. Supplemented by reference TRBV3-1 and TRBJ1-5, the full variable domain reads DTAVSQTPKYLVTQMGNDKSIKCEQNLGHDTMYWYKQDSKKFLKIMFSYNNKELIINETVPNRFSPKSPDKAHLNLHINSLELGDSAVYFCASSQMTGNQPQHFGDGTRLSIL.

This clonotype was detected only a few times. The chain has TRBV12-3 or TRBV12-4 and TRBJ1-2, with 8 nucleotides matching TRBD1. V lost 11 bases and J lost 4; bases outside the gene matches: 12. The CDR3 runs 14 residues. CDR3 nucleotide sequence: TGTGCCGTTTCAAGGGCAGGGGGCGGCTATGGCTACACCTTC. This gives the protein CAVSRAGGGYGYTF.

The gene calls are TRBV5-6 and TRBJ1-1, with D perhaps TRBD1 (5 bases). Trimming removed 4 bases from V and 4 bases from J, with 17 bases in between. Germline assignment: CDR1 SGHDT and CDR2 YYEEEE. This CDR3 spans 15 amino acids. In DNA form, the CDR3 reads TGTGCCAGCAGCCAGGCGGGGCGCCGGCCCACTGAAGCTTTCTTT. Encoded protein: CASSQAGRRPTEAFF.

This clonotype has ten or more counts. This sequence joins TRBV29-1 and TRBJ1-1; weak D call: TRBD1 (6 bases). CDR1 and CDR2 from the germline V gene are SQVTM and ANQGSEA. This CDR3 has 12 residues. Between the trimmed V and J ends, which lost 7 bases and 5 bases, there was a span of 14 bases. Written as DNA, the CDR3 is TGCAGCGGCTACAGGGTTAGGACTGAAGCTTTCTTT. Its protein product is CSGYRVRTEAFF.

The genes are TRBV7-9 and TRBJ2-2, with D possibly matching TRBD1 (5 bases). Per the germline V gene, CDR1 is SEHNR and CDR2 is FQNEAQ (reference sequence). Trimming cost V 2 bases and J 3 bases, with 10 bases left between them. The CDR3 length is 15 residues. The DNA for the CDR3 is TGTGCCAGCAGCTTACGGACACTTCACACCGGGGAGCTGTTTTTT. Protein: CASSLRTLHTGELFF.

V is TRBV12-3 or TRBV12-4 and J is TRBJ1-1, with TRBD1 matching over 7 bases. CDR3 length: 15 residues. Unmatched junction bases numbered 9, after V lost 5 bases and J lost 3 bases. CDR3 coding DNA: TGTGCCAGCAGTCCTCCCAGGGGGTCGTACACTGAAGCTTTCTTT. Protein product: CASSPPRGSYTEAFF.

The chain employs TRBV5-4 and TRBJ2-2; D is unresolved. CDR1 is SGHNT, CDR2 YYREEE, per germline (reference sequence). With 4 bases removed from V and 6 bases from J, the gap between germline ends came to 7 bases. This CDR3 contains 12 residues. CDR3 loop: CASSERPGELFF. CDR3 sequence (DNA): TGTGCCAGCAGCGAAAGGCCCGGGGAGCTGTTTTTT. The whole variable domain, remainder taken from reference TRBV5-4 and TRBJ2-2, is ETGVTQSPTHLIKTRGQQVTLRCSSQSGHNTVSWYQQALGQGPQFIFQYYREEENGRGNFPPRFSGLQFPNYSSELNVNALELDDSALYLCASSERPGELFFGEGSRLTVL.

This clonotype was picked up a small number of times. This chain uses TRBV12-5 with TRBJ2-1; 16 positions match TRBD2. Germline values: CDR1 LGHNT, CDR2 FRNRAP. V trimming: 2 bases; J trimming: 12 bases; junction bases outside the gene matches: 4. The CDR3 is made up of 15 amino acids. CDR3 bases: TGTGCTAGTGGTTTGCTGGGACTAGCGGGGGGGCGGCAGTTCTTC. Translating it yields CASGLLGLAGGRQFF.

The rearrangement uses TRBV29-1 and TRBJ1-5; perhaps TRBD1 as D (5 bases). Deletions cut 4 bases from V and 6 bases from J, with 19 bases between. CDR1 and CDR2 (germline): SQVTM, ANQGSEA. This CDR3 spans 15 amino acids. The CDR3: CSVAAGWGMGQPQHF. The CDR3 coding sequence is TGCAGCGTTGCCGCAGGATGGGGGATGGGTCAGCCCCAGCATTTT.

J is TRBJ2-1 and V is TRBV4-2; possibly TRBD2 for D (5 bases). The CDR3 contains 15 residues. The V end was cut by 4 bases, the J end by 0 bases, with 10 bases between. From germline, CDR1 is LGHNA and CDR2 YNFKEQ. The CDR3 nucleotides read TGTGCCAGCAGCCTCGACGGGGTCTCCTACAATGAGCAGTTCTTC. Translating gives CASSLDGVSYNEQFF.

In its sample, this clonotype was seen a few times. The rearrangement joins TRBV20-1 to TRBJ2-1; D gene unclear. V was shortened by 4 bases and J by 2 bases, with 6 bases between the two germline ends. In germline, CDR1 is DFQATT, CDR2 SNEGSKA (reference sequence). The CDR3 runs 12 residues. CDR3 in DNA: TGCAGTGCTACCCCCCCCTACAATGAGCAGTTCTTC. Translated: CSATPPYNEQFF.

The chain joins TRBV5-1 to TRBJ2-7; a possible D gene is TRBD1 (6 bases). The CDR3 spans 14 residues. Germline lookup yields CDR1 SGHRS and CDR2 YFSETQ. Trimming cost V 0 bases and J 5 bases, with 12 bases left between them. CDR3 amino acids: CASSLVQGVDEQYF. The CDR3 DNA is TGCGCCAGCAGCTTGGTACAGGGAGTCGACGAGCAGTACTTC. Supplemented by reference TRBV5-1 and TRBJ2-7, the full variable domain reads KAGVTQTPRYLIKTRGQQVTLSCSPISGHRSVSWYQQTPGQGLQFLFEYFSETQRNKGNFPGRFSGRQFSNSRSEMNVSTLELGDSALYLCASSLVQGVDEQYFGPGTRLTVT.

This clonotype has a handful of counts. CDR3 sequence (DNA): TGTGCCAGCAGGAGACAGGGGTCAGATACGCAGTATTTT. It yields the protein CASRRQGSDTQYF. The rearrangement uses TRBV6-5 and TRBJ2-3; 8 bases line up with TRBD1. There are 13 residues in the CDR3. Germline values: CDR1 MNHEY, CDR2 SVGAGI. Unmatched junction bases numbered 3, after V lost 6 bases and J lost 4 bases.

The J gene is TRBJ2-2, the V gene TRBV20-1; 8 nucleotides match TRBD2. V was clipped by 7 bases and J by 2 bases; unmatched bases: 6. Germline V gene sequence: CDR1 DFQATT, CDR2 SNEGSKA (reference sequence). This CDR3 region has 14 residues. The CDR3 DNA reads TGCAGTGGGGTAGCGGGGACCAACACCGGGGAGCTGTTTTTT. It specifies CSGVAGTNTGELFF.

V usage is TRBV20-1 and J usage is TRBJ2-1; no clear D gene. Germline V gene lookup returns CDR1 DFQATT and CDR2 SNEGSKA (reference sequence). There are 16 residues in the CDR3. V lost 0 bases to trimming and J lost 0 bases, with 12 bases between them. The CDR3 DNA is TGCAGTGCTAGAGATCAGCCACCTAGCTCCTACAATGAGCAGTTCTTC. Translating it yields CSARDQPPSSYNEQFF.

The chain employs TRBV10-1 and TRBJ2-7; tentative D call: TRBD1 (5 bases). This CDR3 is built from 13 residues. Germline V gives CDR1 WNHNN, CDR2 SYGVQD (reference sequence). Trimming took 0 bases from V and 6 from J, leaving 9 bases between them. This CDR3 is CASSESEGAEQYF. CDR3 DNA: TGCGCCAGCAGTGAGTCGGAAGGGGCCGAGCAGTACTTC.